The T cell receptor beta chain described here comes from a study of blood T cells in healthy people across ages. This CDR3 region has 15 residues. Germline V gene sequence: CDR1 SNHLY, CDR2 FYNNEI. The V gene lost 3 bases and the J gene lost 10 bases, with 19 bases spanning the gap. The study's findings and limits: One million T cells yielded diversity estimates that were considered underestimates.

Sample-barcoded 5' priming and a J-beta primer mix drove a second PCR of roughly 7 to 11 cycles. From the 5' RACE reads, TCRdb called clonotypes with MiXCR, one entry per CDR3 protein. The data hold roughly 1,800,000 distinct CDR3 sequences, with around 50% observed a single time. Turning to this clonotype: Its cognate antigen is unknown.

The clonotype comes from a woman between 35 and 50 years old in good health. The V call is TRBV2, the J call TRBJ2-1, with D hard to call. The sample taken for sequencing was blood. CDR3 sequence reads: CASSDGVLGLMEQFF. The CDR3 nucleotides are TGTGCCAGCAGTGATGGGGTATTAGGGCTTATGGAGCAGTTCTTC. Full variable domain (missing parts from reference TRBV2 and TRBJ2-1): EPEVTQTPSHQVTQMGQEVILRCVPISNHLYFYWYRQILGQKVEFLVSFYNNEISEKSEIFDDQFSVERPDGSNFTLKIRSTKLEDSAMYFCASSDGVLGLMEQFFGPGTRLTVL.